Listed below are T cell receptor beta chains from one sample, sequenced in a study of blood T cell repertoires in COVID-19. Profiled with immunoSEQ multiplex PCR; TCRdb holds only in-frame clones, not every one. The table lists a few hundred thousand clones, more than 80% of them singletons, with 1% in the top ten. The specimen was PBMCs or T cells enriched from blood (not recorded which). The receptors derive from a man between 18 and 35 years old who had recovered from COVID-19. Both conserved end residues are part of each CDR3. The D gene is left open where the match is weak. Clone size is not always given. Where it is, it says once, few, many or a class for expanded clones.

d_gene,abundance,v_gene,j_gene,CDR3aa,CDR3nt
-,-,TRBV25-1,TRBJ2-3,CASSEQELFDTQYF,TGTGCCAGCAGTGAACAGGAACTTTTTGATACGCAGTATTTT
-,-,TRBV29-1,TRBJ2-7,CSVEEARGYEQYF,TGCAGCGTTGAAGAGGCACGTGGTTACGAGCAGTACTTC
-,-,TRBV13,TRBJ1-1,CASSTLQGTSGTEAFF,TGTGCCAGCAGCACCTTACAGGGAACCTCCGGCACTGAAGCTTTCTTT
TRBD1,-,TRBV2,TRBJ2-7,CASTRTGRYEQYF,TGTGCCAGCACTAGGACAGGACGGTACGAGCAGTACTTC
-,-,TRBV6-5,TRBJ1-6,CASSYSTGSDNSPLHF,TGTGCCAGCAGTTACTCGACCGGGAGCGATAATTCACCCCTCCACTTT
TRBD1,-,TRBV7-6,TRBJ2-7,CASSAYRGTYEQYF,TGTGCCAGCAGCGCCTACAGGGGCACCTACGAGCAGTACTTC
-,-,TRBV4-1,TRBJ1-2,CASSQDPAGSLTYGYTF,TGCGCCAGCAGCCAAGATCCCGCAGGGTCTCTTACCTATGGCTACACCTTC
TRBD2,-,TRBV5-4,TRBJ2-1,CASSALILAGGLGVNEQFF,TGTGCCAGCAGCGCGTTAATTCTAGCGGGGGGGCTGGGGGTCAATGAGCAGTTCTTC
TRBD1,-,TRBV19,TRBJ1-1,CASSAAVNRGLGPNTEAFF,TGTGCCAGTAGCGCAGCCGTGAACAGGGGTTTGGGTCCTAACACTGAAGCTTTCTTT
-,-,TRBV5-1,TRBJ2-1,CASIRDTSSYNEQFF,TGCGCCAGCATTCGGGACACATCCTCCTACAATGAGCAGTTCTTC
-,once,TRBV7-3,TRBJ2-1,CASSQSTLAVRRYTSNEQFF,TGTGCCAGCAGCCAGTCCACCCTAGCCGTGCGTCGGTACACAAGCAATGAGCAGTTCTTC
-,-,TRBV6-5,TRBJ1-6,CASSYSGAQWNSPLHF,TGTGCCAGCAGTTACTCAGGAGCGCAATGGAATTCACCCCTCCACTTT
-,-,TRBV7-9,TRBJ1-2,CASSLGPQSDTF,TGTGCCAGCAGCTTAGGCCCCCAGTCCGACACCTTC
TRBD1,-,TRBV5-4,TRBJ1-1,CASSFGQGDTEAFF,TGTGCCAGCAGCTTCGGACAGGGCGACACTGAAGCTTTCTTT
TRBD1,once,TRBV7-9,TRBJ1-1,CASSPRTGGNTEAFF,TGTGCCAGCAGCCCGAGGACAGGTGGGAACACTGAAGCTTTCTTT
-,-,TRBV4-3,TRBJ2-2,CASSRRDISTGELFF,TGCGCCAGCAGCCGCCGGGACATAAGCACCGGGGAGCTGTTTTTT
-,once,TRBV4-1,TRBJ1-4,CASSQSKWAVSFYATNEKLFF,TGCGCCAGCAGCCAATCGAAATGGGCCGTCTCCTTTTATGCAACTAATGAAAAACTGTTTTTT
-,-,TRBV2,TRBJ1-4,CASPLREMANEKLFF,TGTGCCAGCCCGTTGCGGGAGATGGCTAATGAAAAACTGTTTTTT
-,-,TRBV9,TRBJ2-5,CASSVDSGRGETQYF,TGTGCCAGCAGCGTAGATAGCGGTAGAGGGGAGACCCAGTACTTC
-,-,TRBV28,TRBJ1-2,CASSSFATPGHRRGYTF,TGTGCCAGCAGTTCCTTCGCAACGCCGGGACACCGGAGGGGCTACACCTTC
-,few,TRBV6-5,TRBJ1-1,CASSYSWASNTEAFF,TGTGCCAGCAGTTACTCCTGGGCGTCGAACACTGAAGCTTTCTTT
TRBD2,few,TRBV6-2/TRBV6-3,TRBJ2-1,CASSYSETSGGVSSYNEQFF,TGTGCCAGCAGTTACTCGGAGACTAGCGGGGGGGTTAGCTCCTACAATGAGCAGTTCTTC
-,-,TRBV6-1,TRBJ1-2,CASSEIVPGGYTF,TGTGCCAGCAGTGAAATAGTCCCGGGTGGCTACACCTTC
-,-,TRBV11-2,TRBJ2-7,CASSLDRSQVKTNF,TGTGCCAGCAGCTTAGATCGTAGTCAGGTGAAAACCAACTTC
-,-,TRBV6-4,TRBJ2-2,CASSSGRVVSTGELFF,TGTGCCAGCAGCAGCGGACGGGTTGTGTCCACCGGGGAGCTGTTTTTT
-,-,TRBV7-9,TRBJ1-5,CASSSETGSNQPQHF,TGTGCCAGCAGCTCCGAGACAGGTAGCAATCAGCCCCAGCATTTT
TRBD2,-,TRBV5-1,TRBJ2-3,CASSLLAGRTDTQYF,TGCGCCAGCAGCCTACTAGCGGGGCGCACAGATACGCAGTATTTT
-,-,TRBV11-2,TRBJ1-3,CASSGGGPRNTIYF,TGTGCCAGCAGCGGAGGTGGCCCTAGAAACACCATATATTTT
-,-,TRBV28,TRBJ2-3,CASSLRAYGGQYF,TGTGCCAGCAGTTTGCGGGCCTACGGTGGGCAGTATTTT
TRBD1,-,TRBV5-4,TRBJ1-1,CASSLRAGGYLGTEAFF,TGTGCCAGCAGCTTGAGGGCAGGGGGCTATCTGGGCACTGAAGCTTTCTTT
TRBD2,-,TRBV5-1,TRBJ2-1,CASRAPGLVYNEQFF,TGCGCCAGCAGGGCGCCGGGACTAGTCTACAATGAGCAGTTCTTC
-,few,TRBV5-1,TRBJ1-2,CASTGGYGYTF,TGCGCCAGTACCGGGGGCTATGGCTACACCTTC
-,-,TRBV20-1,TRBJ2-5,CGGWSETQYF,TGCGGGGGCTGGTCAGAGACCCAGTACTTC
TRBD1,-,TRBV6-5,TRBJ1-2,CAIHRTGGGGYTF,TGTGCCATACACAGGACAGGGGGTGGCGGCTACACCTTC
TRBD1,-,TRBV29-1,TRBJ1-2,CSVEGQGGGYGYTF,TGCAGCGTAGAGGGACAGGGCGGTGGCTATGGCTACACCTTC
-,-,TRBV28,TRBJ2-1,CASSLRGVQGYNEQFF,TGTGCCAGCAGTTTAAGGGGAGTCCAGGGGTACAATGAGCAGTTCTTC